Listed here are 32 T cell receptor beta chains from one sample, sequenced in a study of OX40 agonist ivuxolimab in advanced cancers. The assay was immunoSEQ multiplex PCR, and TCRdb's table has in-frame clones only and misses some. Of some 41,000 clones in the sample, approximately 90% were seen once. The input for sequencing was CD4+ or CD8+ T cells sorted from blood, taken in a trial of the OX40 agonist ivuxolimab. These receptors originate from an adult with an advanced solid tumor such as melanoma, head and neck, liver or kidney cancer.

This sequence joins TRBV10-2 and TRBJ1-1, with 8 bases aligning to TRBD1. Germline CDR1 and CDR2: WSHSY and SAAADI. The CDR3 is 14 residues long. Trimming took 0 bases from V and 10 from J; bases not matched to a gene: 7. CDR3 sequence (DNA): TGCGCCAGCAGTGAGTCCCTGGTGCAGGGGGCAGCTTTCTTT. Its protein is CASSESLVQGAAFF.

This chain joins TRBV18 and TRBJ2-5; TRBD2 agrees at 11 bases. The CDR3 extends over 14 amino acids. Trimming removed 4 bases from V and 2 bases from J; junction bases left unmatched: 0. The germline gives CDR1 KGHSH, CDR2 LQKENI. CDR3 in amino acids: CASSRLAGQETQYF. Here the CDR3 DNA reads TGTGCCAGCTCACGACTAGCGGGGCAAGAGACCCAGTACTTC.

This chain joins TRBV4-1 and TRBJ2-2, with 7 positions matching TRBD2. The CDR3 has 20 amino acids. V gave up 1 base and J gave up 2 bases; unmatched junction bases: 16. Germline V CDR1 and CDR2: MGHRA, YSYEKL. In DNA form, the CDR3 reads TGCGCCAGCAGCCAAGCCCCTCTAGCGGTCACTAGGGGAAACACCGGGGAGCTGTTTTTT. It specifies CASSQAPLAVTRGNTGELFF.

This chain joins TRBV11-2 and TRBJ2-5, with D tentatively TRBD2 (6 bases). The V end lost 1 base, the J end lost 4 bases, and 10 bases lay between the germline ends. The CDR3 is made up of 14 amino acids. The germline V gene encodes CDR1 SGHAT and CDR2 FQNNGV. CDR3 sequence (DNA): TGTGCCAGCAGCTTAGGCCTGGAGGGAGAGACCCAGTACTTC. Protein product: CASSLGLEGETQYF.

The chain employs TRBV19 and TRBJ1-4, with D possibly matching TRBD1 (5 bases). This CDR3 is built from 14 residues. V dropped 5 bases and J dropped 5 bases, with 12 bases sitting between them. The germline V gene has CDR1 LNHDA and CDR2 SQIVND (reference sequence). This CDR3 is CASSPGRLNEKLFF. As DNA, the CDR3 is TGTGCCAGTAGTCCGGGACGGTTAAATGAAAAACTGTTTTTT.

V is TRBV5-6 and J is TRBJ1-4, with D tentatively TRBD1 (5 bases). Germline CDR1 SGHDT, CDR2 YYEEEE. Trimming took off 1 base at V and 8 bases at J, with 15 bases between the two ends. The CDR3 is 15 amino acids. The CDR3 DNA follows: TGTGCCAGCAGCTTGTCCACAGGATTAGGGGAAAAACTGTTTTTT. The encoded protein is CASSLSTGLGEKLFF.

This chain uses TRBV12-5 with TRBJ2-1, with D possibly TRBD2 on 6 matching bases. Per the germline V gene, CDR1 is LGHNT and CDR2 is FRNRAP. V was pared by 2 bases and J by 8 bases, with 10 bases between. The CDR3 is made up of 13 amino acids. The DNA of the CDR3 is TGTGCTAGTGGTTTGTCTAGCGTGCATGAGCAGTTCTTC. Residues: CASGLSSVHEQFF.

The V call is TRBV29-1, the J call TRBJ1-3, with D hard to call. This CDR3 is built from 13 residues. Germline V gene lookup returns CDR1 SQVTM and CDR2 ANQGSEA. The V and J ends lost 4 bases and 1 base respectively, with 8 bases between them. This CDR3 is CSVGTASGNTIYF. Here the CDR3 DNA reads TGCAGCGTTGGAACTGCGTCTGGAAACACCATATATTTT.

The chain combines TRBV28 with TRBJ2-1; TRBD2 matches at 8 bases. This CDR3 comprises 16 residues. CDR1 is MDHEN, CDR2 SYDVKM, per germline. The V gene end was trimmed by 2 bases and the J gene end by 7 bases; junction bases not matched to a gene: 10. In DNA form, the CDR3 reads TGTGCCAGCAGTTTAAGCGGGAGTGGAGGTCGAAATGAGCAGTTCTTC. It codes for CASSLSGSGGRNEQFF.

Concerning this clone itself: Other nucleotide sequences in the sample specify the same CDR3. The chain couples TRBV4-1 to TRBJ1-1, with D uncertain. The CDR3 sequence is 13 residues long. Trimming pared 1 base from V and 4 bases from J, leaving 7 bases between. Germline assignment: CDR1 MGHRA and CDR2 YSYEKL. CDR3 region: CASSQGVPTEAFF. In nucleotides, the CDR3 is TGCGCCAGCAGCCAAGGGGTCCCCACTGAAGCTTTCTTT.

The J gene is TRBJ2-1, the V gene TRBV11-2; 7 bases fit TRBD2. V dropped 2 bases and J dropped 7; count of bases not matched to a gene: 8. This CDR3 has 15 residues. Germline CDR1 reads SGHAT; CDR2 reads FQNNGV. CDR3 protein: CASSLFGGSGNEQFF. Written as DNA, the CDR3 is TGTGCCAGCAGCTTATTTGGCGGGAGTGGTAATGAGCAGTTCTTC.

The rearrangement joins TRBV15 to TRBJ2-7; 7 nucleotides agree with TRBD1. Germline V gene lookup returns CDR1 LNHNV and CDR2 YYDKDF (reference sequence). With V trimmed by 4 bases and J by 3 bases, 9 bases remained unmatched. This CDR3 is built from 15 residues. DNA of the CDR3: TGTGCCACCAGCAAGACAGGGCTCTCCGTCTACGAGCAGTACTTC. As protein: CATSKTGLSVYEQYF. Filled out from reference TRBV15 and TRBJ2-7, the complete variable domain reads DAMVIQNPRYQVTQFGKPVTLSCSQTLNHNVMYWYQQKSSQAPKLLFHYYDKDFNNEADTPDNFQSRRPNTSFCFLDIRSPGLGDTAMYLCATSKTGLSVYEQYFGPGTRLTVT.

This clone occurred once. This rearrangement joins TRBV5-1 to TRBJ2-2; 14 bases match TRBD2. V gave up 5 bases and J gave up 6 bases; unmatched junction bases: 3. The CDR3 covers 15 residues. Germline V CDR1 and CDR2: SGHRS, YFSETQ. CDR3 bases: TGCGCCAGCAGGCCGACTAGCGGGAGGGCCGGGGAGCTGTTTTTT. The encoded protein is CASRPTSGRAGELFF.

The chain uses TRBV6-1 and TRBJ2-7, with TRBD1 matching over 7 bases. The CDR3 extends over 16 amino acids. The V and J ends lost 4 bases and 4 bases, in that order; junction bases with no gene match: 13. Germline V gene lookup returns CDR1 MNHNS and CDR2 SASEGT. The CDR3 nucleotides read TGTGCCAGCAGTGCCATGCCCGGGACAGCGGTATACGAGCAGTACTTC. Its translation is CASSAMPGTAVYEQYF.

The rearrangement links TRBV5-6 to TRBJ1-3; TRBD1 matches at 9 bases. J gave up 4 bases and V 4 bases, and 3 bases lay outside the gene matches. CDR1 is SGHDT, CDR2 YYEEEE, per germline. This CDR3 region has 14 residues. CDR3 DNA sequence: TGTGCCAGCAGCCGACAGGGGGACGGAAACACCATATATTTT. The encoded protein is CASSRQGDGNTIYF.

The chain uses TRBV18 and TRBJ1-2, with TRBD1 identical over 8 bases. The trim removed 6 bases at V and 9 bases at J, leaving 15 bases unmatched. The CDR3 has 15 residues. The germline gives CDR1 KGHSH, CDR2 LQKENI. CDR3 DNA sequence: TGTGCCAGCTCCCTCACCGGGACAGGCCACCTGAGCTACACCTTC. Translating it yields CASSLTGTGHLSYTF.

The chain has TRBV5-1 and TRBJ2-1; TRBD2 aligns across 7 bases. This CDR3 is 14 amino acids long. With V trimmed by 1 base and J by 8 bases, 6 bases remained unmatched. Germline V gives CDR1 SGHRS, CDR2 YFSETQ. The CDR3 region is CASSLRSAGDEQFF. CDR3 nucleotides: TGCGCCAGCAGCTTGCGGTCTGCGGGAGATGAGCAGTTCTTC.

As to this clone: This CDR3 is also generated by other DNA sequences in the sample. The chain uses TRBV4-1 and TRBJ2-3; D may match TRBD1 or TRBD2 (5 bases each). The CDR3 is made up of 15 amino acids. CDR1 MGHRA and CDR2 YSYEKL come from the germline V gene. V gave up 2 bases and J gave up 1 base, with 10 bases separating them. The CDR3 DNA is TGCGCCAGCAGCCAACGGGGCAGGGGCACAGATACGCAGTATTTT. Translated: CASSQRGRGTDTQYF.

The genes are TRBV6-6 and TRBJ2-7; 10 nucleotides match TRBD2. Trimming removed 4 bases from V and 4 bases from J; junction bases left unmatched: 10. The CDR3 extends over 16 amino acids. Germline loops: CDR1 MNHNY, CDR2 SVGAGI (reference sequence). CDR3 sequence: CASSFTLAGNGYEQYF. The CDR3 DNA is TGTGCCAGCAGTTTCACACTAGCGGGAAATGGTTACGAGCAGTACTTC.

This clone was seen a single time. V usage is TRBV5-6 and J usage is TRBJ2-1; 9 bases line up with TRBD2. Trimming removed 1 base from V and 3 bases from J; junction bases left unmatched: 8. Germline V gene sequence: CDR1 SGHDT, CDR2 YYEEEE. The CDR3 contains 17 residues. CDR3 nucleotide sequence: TGTGCCAGCAGCTTGAAGCTCGGGACTAGCAGCTACAATGAGCAGTTCTTC. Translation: CASSLKLGTSSYNEQFF.

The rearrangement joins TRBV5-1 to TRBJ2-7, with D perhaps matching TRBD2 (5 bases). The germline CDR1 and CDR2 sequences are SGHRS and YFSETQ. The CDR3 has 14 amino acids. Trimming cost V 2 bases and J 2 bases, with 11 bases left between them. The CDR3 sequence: CASSLAGVPYEQYF. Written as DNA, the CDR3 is TGCGCCAGCAGCTTAGCCGGGGTCCCCTACGAGCAGTACTTC. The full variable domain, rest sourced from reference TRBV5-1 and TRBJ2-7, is KAGVTQTPRYLIKTRGQQVTLSCSPISGHRSVSWYQQTPGQGLQFLFEYFSETQRNKGNFPGRFSGRQFSNSRSEMNVSTLELGDSALYLCASSLAGVPYEQYFGPGTRLTVT.

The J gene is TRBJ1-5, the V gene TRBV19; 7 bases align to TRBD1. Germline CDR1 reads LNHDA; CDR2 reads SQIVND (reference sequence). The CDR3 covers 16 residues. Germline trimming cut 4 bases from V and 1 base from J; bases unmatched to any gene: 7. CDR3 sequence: CASSKGDSKSNQPQHF. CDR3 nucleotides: TGTGCCAGTAGTAAAGGGGACAGTAAGAGCAATCAGCCCCAGCATTTT.

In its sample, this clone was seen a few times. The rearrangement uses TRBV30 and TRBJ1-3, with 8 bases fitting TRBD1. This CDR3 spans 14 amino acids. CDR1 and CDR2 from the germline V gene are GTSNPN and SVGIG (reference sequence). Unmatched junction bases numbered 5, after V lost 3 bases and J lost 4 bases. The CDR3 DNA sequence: TGTGCCTGGAGGCAGACAGGGGCAGGAAACACCATATATTTT. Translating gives CAWRQTGAGNTIYF.

The CDR3 sequence: CASSAGPKNTEAFF. The CDR3 DNA follows: TGTGCCAGTAGTGCAGGACCGAAAAACACTGAAGCTTTCTTT. V is TRBV19 and J is TRBJ1-1; D remains ambiguous. CDR1 and CDR2 from the germline V gene are LNHDA and SQIVND (reference sequence). V was shortened by 5 bases and J by 2 bases, with 12 bases between the two germline ends. The CDR3 has 14 amino acids.

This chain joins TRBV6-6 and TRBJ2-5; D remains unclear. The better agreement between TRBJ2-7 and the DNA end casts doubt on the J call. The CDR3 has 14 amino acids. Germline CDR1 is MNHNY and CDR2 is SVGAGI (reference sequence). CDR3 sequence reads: CASSYSIGPYEQYF. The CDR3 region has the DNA TGTGCCAGCAGTTACTCGATTGGACCCTACGAGCAGTACTTC.

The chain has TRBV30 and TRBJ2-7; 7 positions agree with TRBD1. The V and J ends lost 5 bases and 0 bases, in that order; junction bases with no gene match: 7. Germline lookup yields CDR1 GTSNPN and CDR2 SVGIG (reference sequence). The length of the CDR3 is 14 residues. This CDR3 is CAWGRQGSSYEQYF. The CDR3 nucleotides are TGTGCCTGGGGAAGACAGGGTTCCTCCTACGAGCAGTACTTC.

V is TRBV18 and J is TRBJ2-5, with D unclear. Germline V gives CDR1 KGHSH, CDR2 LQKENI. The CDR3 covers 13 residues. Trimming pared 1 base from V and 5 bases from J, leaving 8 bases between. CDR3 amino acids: CASSPQGSETQYF. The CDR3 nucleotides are TGTGCCAGCTCACCACAGGGATCGGAGACCCAGTACTTC.

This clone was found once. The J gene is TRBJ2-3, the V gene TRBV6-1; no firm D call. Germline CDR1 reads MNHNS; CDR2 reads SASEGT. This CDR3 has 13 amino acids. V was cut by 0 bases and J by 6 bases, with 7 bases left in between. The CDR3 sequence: CASSEAQRDTQYF. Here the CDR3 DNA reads TGTGCCAGCAGTGAAGCTCAGCGCGATACGCAGTATTTT.

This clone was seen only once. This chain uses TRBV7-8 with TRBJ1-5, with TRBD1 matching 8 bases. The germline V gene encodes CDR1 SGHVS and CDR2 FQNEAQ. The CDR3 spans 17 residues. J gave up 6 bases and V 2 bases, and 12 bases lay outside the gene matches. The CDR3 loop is CASSLRPDRGGTQPQHF. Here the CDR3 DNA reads TGTGCCAGCAGCTTACGTCCCGACAGGGGAGGGACTCAGCCCCAGCATTTT.

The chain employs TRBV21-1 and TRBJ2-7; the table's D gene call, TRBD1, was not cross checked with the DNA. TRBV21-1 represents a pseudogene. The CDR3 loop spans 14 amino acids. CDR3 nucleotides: TGTGCCAGCAGCCCCCGACAGGATCTCTACGAGCAGTACTTC. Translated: CASSPRQDLYEQYF.

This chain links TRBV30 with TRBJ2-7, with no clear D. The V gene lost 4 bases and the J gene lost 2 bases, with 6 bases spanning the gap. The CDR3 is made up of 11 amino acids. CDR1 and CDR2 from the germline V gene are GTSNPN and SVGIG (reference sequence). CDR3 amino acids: CAWKQTYEQYF. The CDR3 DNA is TGTGCCTGGAAACAGACCTACGAGCAGTACTTC.

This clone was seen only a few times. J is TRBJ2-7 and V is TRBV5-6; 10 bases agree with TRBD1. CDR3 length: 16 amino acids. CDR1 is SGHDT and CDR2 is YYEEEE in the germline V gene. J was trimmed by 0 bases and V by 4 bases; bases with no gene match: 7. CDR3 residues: CASSGSGTGASYEQYF. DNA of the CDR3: TGTGCCAGCAGCGGGTCCGGGACAGGGGCCTCCTACGAGCAGTACTTC.